This T cell receptor (beta chain) was profiled in a study of cytomegalovirus exposure and HLA in healthy donors. Whole-study results and caveats: Three CMV-associated chains proved CMV antigen-specific in vitro. There were reportedly fewer N-insertions in an Asian-associated ancestry cluster than the approximately 630-donor mean, in a later analysis.

Primers: 60 Vbeta forward and 13 Jbeta reverse. Only in-frame clones appear in the TCRdb table, and some are missing; sequencing was by immunoSEQ multiplex PCR. Here the sample spans under 150,000 clones, roughly 79% being singletons. The donors comprised healthy bone marrow donors. This clone was seen only once. Its antigen is currently unknown. V lost 3 bases to trimming and J lost 5 bases, with 8 bases between them. Germline V CDR1 and CDR2: SGDLS, YYNGEE. This CDR3 has 12 amino acids. The specimen was PBMCs. J is TRBJ1-1 and V is TRBV9; D gene unclear. This TCR was recovered from a woman in her thirties or forties in good health and CMV-seronegative. The DNA of the CDR3 is TGTGCCAGCAGCGGAGGGAAGACTGAAGCTTTCTTT. It is translated as CASSGGKTEAFF.